This is a list of T cell receptor beta chains from one sample in a study of T cell responses to AZD1222 COVID-19 vaccine. Assay used: immunoSEQ multiplex PCR; TCRdb lists only in-frame clones, some missing. The table lists 99,000 or so clones, approximately 90% of them singletons. The sequencing here drew on peripheral blood, taken on day 0 of AZD1222 vaccination. These receptors were obtained from an adult in good health. The CDR3 runs from the conserved cysteine through the conserved F or W. D genes are given only for firm matches. Clone size appears in some rows only: once, few, many, or a class for an expanded clone.

cdr3_aa: CSVRGQGADQPQHF
cdr3_nt: TGCAGCGTGAGGGGACAGGGGGCTGATCAGCCCCAGCATTTT
clone_size: NA
j_call: TRBJ1-5
d_call: TRBD1
v_call: TRBV29-1

cdr3_aa: CASSGLAGGYEQYF
cdr3_nt: TGTGCCAGCAGTGGGCTAGCGGGGGGTTACGAGCAGTACTTC
clone_size: NA
j_call: TRBJ2-7
d_call: TRBD2
v_call: TRBV2

cdr3_aa: CASSPGLAGADTQYF
cdr3_nt: TGTGCCAGCAGCCCCGGACTAGCGGGAGCAGATACGCAGTATTTT
clone_size: NA
j_call: TRBJ2-3
d_call: TRBD2
v_call: TRBV7-8

cdr3_aa: CASSPLGLAGGYEQYF
cdr3_nt: TGTGCCAGCAGCCCCCTCGGACTAGCCGGAGGTTACGAGCAGTACTTC
clone_size: NA
j_call: TRBJ2-7
d_call: TRBD2
v_call: TRBV7-9

cdr3_aa: CASSERPEGRQETQYF
cdr3_nt: TGTGCCAGCAGCGAAAGACCCGAAGGGCGGCAAGAGACCCAGTACTTC
clone_size: NA
j_call: TRBJ2-5
d_call: NA
v_call: TRBV5-4

cdr3_aa: CATSRDIGQNYGYTF
cdr3_nt: TGTGCCACCAGCAGAGATATAGGACAGAACTATGGCTACACCTTC
clone_size: once
j_call: TRBJ1-2
d_call: NA
v_call: TRBV15

cdr3_aa: CASSRDSPNTGELFF
cdr3_nt: TGTGCCAGCAGTCGGGACAGCCCGAACACCGGGGAGCTGTTTTTT
clone_size: NA
j_call: TRBJ2-2
d_call: TRBD1
v_call: TRBV27

cdr3_aa: CATSTGLNEKLFF
cdr3_nt: TGTGCCACCAGCACGGGACTCAATGAAAAACTGTTTTTT
clone_size: NA
j_call: TRBJ1-4
d_call: NA
v_call: TRBV15

cdr3_aa: CASSLLGDSYNEQFF
cdr3_nt: TGCGCCAGCAGCTTGTTGGGAGACTCCTACAATGAGCAGTTCTTC
clone_size: NA
j_call: TRBJ2-1
d_call: NA
v_call: TRBV5-1

cdr3_aa: CASSEPMLGRVMFYGYTF
cdr3_nt: TGTGCCAGCAGTGAACCCATGCTGGGGAGAGTTATGTTCTATGGCTACACCTTC
clone_size: NA
j_call: TRBJ1-2
d_call: NA
v_call: TRBV25-1

cdr3_aa: CASSFPGADTQYF
cdr3_nt: TGTGCCAGCAGCTTCCCGGGGGCAGATACGCAGTATTTT
clone_size: NA
j_call: TRBJ2-3
d_call: NA
v_call: TRBV7-2

cdr3_aa: CASSLMSGNTIYF
cdr3_nt: TGCGCCAGCAGCTTGATGTCTGGAAACACCATATATTTT
clone_size: NA
j_call: TRBJ1-3
d_call: NA
v_call: TRBV5-1

cdr3_aa: CASSLLRTGGGEQYF
cdr3_nt: TGTGCCAGCAGTTTACTGAGGACAGGGGGAGGCGAGCAGTACTTC
clone_size: once
j_call: TRBJ2-7
d_call: TRBD1
v_call: TRBV28

cdr3_aa: CATLPRASNTEAFF
cdr3_nt: TGTGCCACTCTGCCTAGGGCCTCGAACACTGAAGCTTTCTTT
clone_size: NA
j_call: TRBJ1-1
d_call: NA
v_call: TRBV18

cdr3_aa: CASSSGTADSPLHF
cdr3_nt: TGTGCCAGCAGTTCCGGGACAGCAGATTCACCCCTCCACTTT
clone_size: NA
j_call: TRBJ1-6
d_call: TRBD1
v_call: TRBV27

cdr3_aa: CASSQGLAGGEETQYF
cdr3_nt: TGTGCCAGCAGTCAGGGACTAGCGGGAGGGGAGGAGACCCAGTACTTC
clone_size: NA
j_call: TRBJ2-5
d_call: TRBD2
v_call: TRBV27

cdr3_aa: CASSQANTGELFF
cdr3_nt: TGTGCCAGCAGCCAAGCGAACACCGGGGAGCTGTTTTTT
clone_size: NA
j_call: TRBJ2-2
d_call: NA
v_call: TRBV3-1/TRBV3-2

cdr3_aa: CASRLPLSRNTEAFF
cdr3_nt: TGTGCCAGCAGATTACCTCTATCAAGGAACACTGAAGCTTTCTTT
clone_size: NA
j_call: TRBJ1-1
d_call: NA
v_call: TRBV28

cdr3_aa: CASSFLSGSSYNEQFF
cdr3_nt: TGTGCCAGCAGTTTCCTGAGCGGTAGCTCCTACAATGAGCAGTTCTTC
clone_size: NA
j_call: TRBJ2-1
d_call: NA
v_call: TRBV6-5

cdr3_aa: CASSPLAGAYNEQFF
cdr3_nt: TGTGCCAGTAGCCCCCTAGCGGGGGCCTACAATGAGCAGTTCTTC
clone_size: once
j_call: TRBJ2-1
d_call: TRBD2
v_call: TRBV19

cdr3_aa: CASWGDRAEYNSPLHF
cdr3_nt: TGTGCCAGTTGGGGGGACAGGGCAGAATATAATTCACCCCTCCACTTT
clone_size: NA
j_call: TRBJ1-6
d_call: TRBD1
v_call: TRBV3-1/TRBV3-2

cdr3_aa: CASSSRAGLYNEQFF
cdr3_nt: TGTGCCAGCAGCAGCCGAGCGGGGTTGTACAATGAGCAGTTCTTC
clone_size: NA
j_call: TRBJ2-1
d_call: TRBD2
v_call: TRBV4-2

cdr3_aa: CASSPTRNEQFF
cdr3_nt: TGTGCCAGCAGCCCAACTCGGAATGAGCAGTTCTTC
clone_size: once
j_call: TRBJ2-1
d_call: NA
v_call: TRBV7-2

cdr3_aa: CASSSTGTNTEAFF
cdr3_nt: TGCGCCAGCAGTTCCACAGGGACGAACACTGAAGCTTTCTTT
clone_size: NA
j_call: TRBJ1-1
d_call: NA
v_call: TRBV4-1

cdr3_aa: CASSLEQVNTEAFF
cdr3_nt: TGTGCCAGCAGCTTGGAACAGGTGAACACTGAAGCTTTCTTT
clone_size: once
j_call: TRBJ1-1
d_call: NA
v_call: TRBV5-4

cdr3_aa: CASSIVTGTGGNTEAFF
cdr3_nt: TGTGCCAGTAGTATAGTCACCGGGACAGGGGGGAACACTGAAGCTTTCTTT
clone_size: NA
j_call: TRBJ1-1
d_call: TRBD1
v_call: TRBV19

cdr3_aa: CATNKRANTGELFF
cdr3_nt: TGTGCCACGAATAAGCGAGCGAACACCGGGGAGCTGTTTTTT
clone_size: NA
j_call: TRBJ2-2
d_call: NA
v_call: TRBV19

cdr3_aa: CAWNSPGTSSEQFF
cdr3_nt: TGTGCCTGGAATTCCCCCGGGACCTCCAGTGAGCAGTTCTTC
clone_size: NA
j_call: TRBJ2-1
d_call: NA
v_call: TRBV30

cdr3_aa: CASSPGQGLNEQYF
cdr3_nt: TGTGCCAGCAGTCCGGGACAGGGTCTCAACGAGCAGTACTTC
clone_size: NA
j_call: TRBJ2-7
d_call: TRBD1
v_call: TRBV6-2/TRBV6-3

cdr3_aa: CASSEGTGGGYEQYF
cdr3_nt: TGTGCCAGCAGTGAAGGGACAGGGGGCGGATACGAGCAGTACTTC
clone_size: NA
j_call: TRBJ2-7
d_call: TRBD1
v_call: TRBV6-1

cdr3_aa: CASSVSFALSTGNTIYF
cdr3_nt: TGTGCCAGCAGCGTAAGTTTCGCCCTCTCGACTGGAAACACCATATATTTT
clone_size: NA
j_call: TRBJ1-3
d_call: NA
v_call: TRBV9

cdr3_aa: CASSWVPPEQISYNEQFF
cdr3_nt: TGCGCCAGCAGCTGGGTCCCTCCGGAGCAGATTTCTTACAATGAGCAGTTCTTC
clone_size: NA
j_call: TRBJ2-1
d_call: NA
v_call: TRBV5-1

cdr3_aa: CASSPQGIDTQYF
cdr3_nt: TGTGCCAGCAGCCCGCAGGGAATTGATACGCAGTATTTT
clone_size: once
j_call: TRBJ2-3
d_call: NA
v_call: TRBV2

cdr3_aa: CATIGGIAKNIQYF
cdr3_nt: TGCGCCACCATAGGGGGGATAGCCAAAAACATTCAGTACTTC
clone_size: NA
j_call: TRBJ2-4
d_call: NA
v_call: TRBV23-1

cdr3_aa: CASSQRTGRTEAFF
cdr3_nt: TGTGCCAGCAGCCAAAGGACGGGAAGGACTGAAGCTTTCTTT
clone_size: NA
j_call: TRBJ1-1
d_call: NA
v_call: TRBV4-2

cdr3_aa: CASSLGRDPLSGNTIYF
cdr3_nt: TGTGCCAGCAGCTTAGGCAGGGATCCCCTCTCTGGAAACACCATATATTTT
clone_size: once
j_call: TRBJ1-3
d_call: NA
v_call: TRBV7-6

cdr3_aa: CASSVQTGNYYEQYF
cdr3_nt: TGCGCCAGCAGCGTGCAGACAGGTAATTACTACGAGCAGTACTTC
clone_size: NA
j_call: TRBJ2-7
d_call: NA
v_call: TRBV4-1

cdr3_aa: CASSMGQFSYNEQFF
cdr3_nt: TGTGCCAGCAGCATGGGACAGTTTTCCTACAATGAGCAGTTCTTC
clone_size: once
j_call: TRBJ2-1
d_call: NA
v_call: TRBV21-1

cdr3_aa: CASSEGTYNEQFF
cdr3_nt: TGTGCCAGCAGTGAGGGAACCTACAATGAGCAGTTCTTC
clone_size: NA
j_call: TRBJ2-1
d_call: NA
v_call: TRBV11-2

cdr3_aa: CASSKPGTYTGELFF
cdr3_nt: TGTGCCAGCAGTAAACCCGGGACCTACACCGGGGAGCTGTTTTTT
clone_size: NA
j_call: TRBJ2-2
d_call: NA
v_call: TRBV6-2/TRBV6-3

cdr3_aa: CASSLGSSGYEQYF
cdr3_nt: TGTGCCAGCAGCTTAGGGTCCAGCGGGTACGAGCAGTACTTC
clone_size: NA
j_call: TRBJ2-7
d_call: NA
v_call: TRBV11-3

cdr3_aa: CASSVGQINSPLHF
cdr3_nt: TGTGCCAGCAGCGTCGGACAGATAAATTCACCCCTCCACTTT
clone_size: NA
j_call: TRBJ1-6
d_call: NA
v_call: TRBV5-8

cdr3_aa: CASSPHQSETEAFF
cdr3_nt: TGTGCCAGCAGTCCCCACCAGTCGGAGACTGAAGCTTTCTTT
clone_size: NA
j_call: TRBJ1-1
d_call: NA
v_call: TRBV27

cdr3_aa: CASSRDRGRETQYF
cdr3_nt: TGTGCCAGCAGTCGGGACAGGGGGCGGGAGACCCAGTACTTC
clone_size: NA
j_call: TRBJ2-5
d_call: TRBD1
v_call: TRBV7-2

cdr3_aa: CATSRDSTSGYTF
cdr3_nt: TGTGCCACCAGCCGTGACAGTACTAGTGGCTACACCTTC
clone_size: NA
j_call: TRBJ1-2
d_call: NA
v_call: TRBV15

cdr3_aa: CASSFGLQGHRTDTQYF
cdr3_nt: TGTGCCAGCAGTTTCGGTCTACAGGGGCATAGGACAGATACGCAGTATTTT
clone_size: NA
j_call: TRBJ2-3
d_call: TRBD1
v_call: TRBV27

cdr3_aa: CASSRDRVKGDTQYF
cdr3_nt: TGTGCCAGCAGCCGGGACAGGGTGAAGGGAGATACGCAGTATTTT
clone_size: NA
j_call: TRBJ2-3
d_call: TRBD1
v_call: TRBV3-1/TRBV3-2

cdr3_aa: CASSVSGRQETQYF
cdr3_nt: TGTGCCAGCAGTGTTTCAGGGCGCCAAGAGACCCAGTACTTC
clone_size: NA
j_call: TRBJ2-5
d_call: NA
v_call: TRBV2

cdr3_aa: CASSQVLNEKLFF
cdr3_nt: TGTGCCAGCAGCCAAGTACTTAATGAAAAACTGTTTTTT
clone_size: NA
j_call: TRBJ1-4
d_call: NA
v_call: TRBV3-1/TRBV3-2

cdr3_aa: CASSLRGQRKRGYTF
cdr3_nt: TGTGCCAGCAGCTTAAGAGGACAGCGGAAACGGGGCTACACCTTC
clone_size: NA
j_call: TRBJ1-2
d_call: NA
v_call: TRBV5-4

cdr3_aa: CASRQGQGRREKLFF
cdr3_nt: TGTGCCAGCAGGCAAGGGCAGGGGAGACGGGAAAAACTGTTTTTT
clone_size: NA
j_call: TRBJ1-4
d_call: NA
v_call: TRBV6-5

cdr3_aa: CASSEEGRGLTGELFF
cdr3_nt: TGTGCCAGCAGTGAAGAGGGCAGGGGGCTGACCGGGGAGCTGTTTTTT
clone_size: NA
j_call: TRBJ2-2
d_call: TRBD1
v_call: TRBV2

cdr3_aa: CASSLTASTDTQYF
cdr3_nt: TGCGCCAGCAGCTTGACAGCTAGCACAGATACGCAGTATTTT
clone_size: NA
j_call: TRBJ2-3
d_call: NA
v_call: TRBV5-1

cdr3_aa: CASSPGQGHTDTQYF
cdr3_nt: TGCGCCAGCAGCCCCGGACAGGGGCACACAGATACGCAGTATTTT
clone_size: NA
j_call: TRBJ2-3
d_call: TRBD1
v_call: TRBV5-1

cdr3_aa: CASGSYNTGELFF
cdr3_nt: TGTGCTAGTGGTTCATATAACACCGGGGAGCTGTTTTTT
clone_size: NA
j_call: TRBJ2-2
d_call: NA
v_call: TRBV12-5

cdr3_aa: CASTQRGLAGDTQYF
cdr3_nt: TGTGCCAGCACCCAACGGGGACTAGCGGGAGATACGCAGTATTTT
clone_size: NA
j_call: TRBJ2-3
d_call: TRBD2
v_call: TRBV3-1/TRBV3-2